A single sample is the source of the 27 T cell receptor beta chains below, sequenced in a study of beta chain features in type 1 diabetes. The sequenced template was cDNA made from the entire isolated RNA. TCRdb's table, derived via immunoSEQ multiplex PCR, lists solely in-frame clones and lacks some. The repertoire consists of roughly 130,000 clones, with 16% occurring once and the leading ten covering under 2.5%. No antigen has been identified for these receptors. Study-wide results and caveats: Shortening of TCRB CDR3s, moderate but significant, appeared in all four CD4+ subsets of Type 1 diabetes patients.

The specimen sequenced was central memory CD4+ T cells from blood. The receptors come from a man aged 25 to 40 with type 1 diabetes.

This clone turned up a few times. The genes are TRBV11-2 and TRBJ2-7, with D uncertain. V was clipped by 1 base and J by 6 bases, with 7 bases between them. The CDR3 covers 12 residues. Germline lookup yields CDR1 SGHAT and CDR2 FQNNGV. The CDR3 nucleotides read TGTGCCAGCAGCTTAGTGCAAGTCGAGCAGTACTTC. This encodes CASSLVQVEQYF.

This chain connects TRBV6-1 to TRBJ2-6; no reliable D call. Germline V lookup: CDR1 MNHNS, CDR2 SASEGT. This CDR3 is 13 amino acids long. The germline V and J ends were trimmed by 6 bases and 1 base, with 4 bases remaining between them. CDR3 bases: TGTGCCAGCAGGGGATCTGGGGCCAACGTCCTGACTTTC. Its translation is CASRGSGANVLTF.

The chain carries TRBV30 and TRBJ2-2; D remains ambiguous. Trimming stripped 2 bases from V and 2 bases from J, with 6 bases between. The germline V gene has CDR1 GTSNPN and CDR2 SVGIG (reference sequence). The CDR3 is 13 amino acids. The chain's CDR3 is CAWSNRNTGELFF. Written as DNA, the CDR3 is TGTGCCTGGAGTAACCGAAACACCGGGGAGCTGTTTTTT.

This clone turned up a few times. V is TRBV30 and J is TRBJ2-1; a weak D match, TRBD2 (7 bases). Per the germline V gene, CDR1 is GTSNPN and CDR2 is SVGIG (reference sequence). The CDR3 spans 19 residues. Trimming removed 0 bases at V and 1 base at J, with 22 bases between. DNA of the CDR3: TGTGCCTGGAGTGTAGTAGTACAGGGAGGGTTGAGGTCCTACAATGAGCAGTTCTTC. This codes for CAWSVVVQGGLRSYNEQFF. Full variable domain (missing parts from reference TRBV30 and TRBJ2-1): SQTIHQWPATLVQPVGSPLSLECTVEGTSNPNLYWYRQAAGRGLQLLFYSVGIGQISSEVPQNLSASRPQDRQFILSSKKLLLSDSGFYLCAWSVVVQGGLRSYNEQFFGPGTRLTVL.

This clone was seen more than once but under ten times. V is TRBV4-2 and J is TRBJ2-3; 12 nucleotides align to TRBD2. The CDR3 has 17 residues. CDR1 LGHNA and CDR2 YNFKEQ come from the germline V gene. V trimming: 2 bases; J trimming: 2 bases; junction bases outside the gene matches: 5. The CDR3 reads CASSQRPSGGATDTQYF. In nucleotides, the CDR3 is TGTGCCAGCAGCCAAAGGCCTAGCGGGGGGGCCACAGATACGCAGTATTTT.

CDR3: CASSVGQENTEAFF. The CDR3 region has the DNA TGTGCCAGCAGCGTCGGACAAGAGAACACTGAAGCTTTCTTT. V gene TRBV9 combines with J gene TRBJ1-1; tentatively, D is TRBD1 (5 bases). Germline values: CDR1 SGDLS, CDR2 YYNGEE. The V and J ends lost 2 bases and 1 base respectively, with 9 bases between them. CDR3 length equals 14 residues.

The CDR3 coding sequence is TGTGCCACGGGACAGACCCAAACTGAAGCTTTCTTT. Its protein product is CATGQTQTEAFF. The V and J genes are TRBV10-3 and TRBJ1-1; the match to TRBD1 covers 7 bases. The CDR3 contains 12 residues. V dropped 10 bases and J dropped 5; count of bases not matched to a gene: 7. Germline V gene data show CDR1 as ENHRY and CDR2 as SYGVKD.

This clone was observed at least ten times. This chain uses TRBV11-2 with TRBJ2-7, with TRBD1 matching over 7 bases. In germline, CDR1 is SGHAT, CDR2 FQNNGV. This CDR3 region has 13 residues. Trimming at V came to 5 bases and at J to 6 bases, leaving 7 bases not matched to a gene. CDR3 DNA sequence: TGTGCCAGCAGCACCCGGACAGGCGGCGAGCAGTACTTC. It codes for CASSTRTGGEQYF.

This clone was observed a handful of times. The chain combines TRBV6-5 with TRBJ1-5; TRBD1 aligns across 8 bases. The germline gives CDR1 MNHEY, CDR2 SVGAGI. CDR3 length: 15 amino acids. V lost 2 bases, J lost 6 bases, and 6 bases stayed unmatched. This CDR3 reads CASSYDGQGGQPQHF. The CDR3 nucleotides are TGTGCCAGCAGTTACGACGGACAGGGCGGTCAGCCCCAGCATTTT.

This clone was counted only a few times. V and J are TRBV7-8 and TRBJ1-2; a weak D match, TRBD1 (5 bases). The V end was cut by 5 bases, the J end by 7 bases, with 11 bases between. CDR1 and CDR2 from the germline V gene are SGHVS and FQNEAQ. CDR3 size: 12 residues. The CDR3 DNA is TGTGCCAGCAGCACACGGGACGGTGGCTACACCTTC. Its protein product is CASSTRDGGYTF.

This clone was found a few times. This rearrangement joins TRBV7-2 to TRBJ2-5, with D hard to call. This CDR3 is 15 amino acids long. Germline CDR1 and CDR2: SGHTA and FQGNSA. V was pared by 5 bases and J by 2 bases, with 15 bases between. The CDR3: CASSPIGVRQETQYF. For the CDR3, the DNA is TGTGCCAGCAGCCCCATTGGGGTGAGGCAAGAGACCCAGTACTTC. The entire variable domain, with the rest obtained from reference TRBV7-2 and TRBJ2-5, is as follows: GAGVSQSPSNKVTEKGKDVELRCDPISGHTALYWYRQSLGQGLEFLIYFQGNSAPDKSGLPSDRFSAERTGGSVSTLTIQRTQQEDSAVYLCASSPIGVRQETQYFGPGTRLLVL.

The gene calls are TRBV11-2 and TRBJ2-3; D not resolved. V was shortened by 4 bases and J by 2 bases, with 16 bases between the two germline ends. Germline CDR1 and CDR2: SGHAT and FQNNGV. The CDR3 is made up of 16 amino acids. The CDR3 protein is CASSSGSGGPTDTQYF. The CDR3 DNA reads TGTGCCAGCAGCTCCGGGTCGGGCGGACCCACAGATACGCAGTATTTT.

This clone was counted between two and nine times. The chain links TRBV9 to TRBJ1-2; a weak D match, TRBD1 (5 bases). Germline-derived CDR1 and CDR2 are SGDLS and YYNGEE. The CDR3 loop spans 15 amino acids. V gave up 3 bases and J gave up 4 bases, with 16 bases separating them. This chain's CDR3 is CASSATPSGGYGYTF. The CDR3 DNA reads as TGTGCCAGCAGCGCAACTCCCTCGGGGGGCTATGGCTACACCTTC.

The V gene is TRBV7-9, the J gene TRBJ2-7, with 8 bases matching TRBD2. The CDR3 runs to 16 residues. The V gene end was trimmed by 2 bases and the J gene end by 2 bases; junction bases not matched to a gene: 8. Germline V CDR1 and CDR2: SEHNR, FQNEAQ (reference sequence). CDR3: CASSLPSGLGTYEQYF. In nucleotides, the CDR3 is TGTGCCAGCAGCTTACCTAGCGGGTTGGGTACCTACGAGCAGTACTTC.

The chain joins TRBV28 to TRBJ2-7; a possible D gene is TRBD2 (6 bases). This CDR3 has 14 amino acids. Germline CDR1 MDHEN, CDR2 SYDVKM. The V end was cut by 7 bases, the J end by 0 bases, with 13 bases between. The CDR3 loop is CASTIGGSSYEQYF. The CDR3 DNA reads as TGTGCCAGCACCATTGGGGGGTCCTCCTACGAGCAGTACTTC. The full variable domain, its missing parts supplied by reference TRBV28 and TRBJ2-7, is DVKVTQSSRYLVKRTGEKVFLECVQDMDHENMFWYRQDPGLGLRLIYFSYDVKMKEKGDIPEGYSVSREKKERFSLILESASTNQTSMYLCASTIGGSSYEQYFGPGTRLTVT.

This chain links TRBV5-1 with TRBJ2-4; 8 positions agree with TRBD1. The CDR3 has 16 residues. V gave up 0 bases and J gave up 1 base; unmatched junction bases: 3. Germline V gives CDR1 SGHRS, CDR2 YFSETQ. CDR3 nucleotides: TGCGCCAGCAGCTTGGGTGACAGGGGTGCCAAAAACATTCAGTACTTC. Translated, it gives CASSLGDRGAKNIQYF.

This clone turned up a few times. The chain recombines TRBV7-9 with TRBJ1-4, with D possibly being TRBD1 (6 bases). The germline V gene has CDR1 SEHNR and CDR2 FQNEAQ (reference sequence). The CDR3 extends over 14 amino acids. With 5 bases removed from V and 7 bases from J, the gap between germline ends came to 14 bases. This chain's CDR3 is CASSLSLGGEKLFF. Written as DNA, the CDR3 is TGTGCCAGCAGCCTTTCCTTAGGGGGTGAAAAACTGTTTTTT.

This sequence joins TRBV6-5 and TRBJ1-2; D not certain. The CDR3 contains 13 residues. V lost 9 bases and J lost 4, with 15 bases in between. Looked up from germline, CDR1 is MNHEY and CDR2 is SVGAGI. The CDR3 spells CASAPMKSYGYTF. CDR3 DNA: TGTGCCAGTGCGCCCATGAAGAGCTATGGCTACACCTTC.

This clone was detected a few times. The rearrangement links TRBV5-1 to TRBJ2-3, with 9 positions matching TRBD2. This CDR3 has 17 residues. Germline trimming cut 0 bases from V and 6 bases from J; bases unmatched to any gene: 11. Germline V CDR1 and CDR2: SGHRS, YFSETQ. The CDR3 DNA is TGCGCCAGCAGCTTGGCCCTAGCGGGACCCAAGTTGGATACGCAGTATTTT. Encoded protein: CASSLALAGPKLDTQYF.

This chain uses TRBV7-2 with TRBJ2-3; 7 nucleotides agree with TRBD2. V lost 3 bases, J lost 3 bases, and 6 bases stayed unmatched. Germline V gene lookup returns CDR1 SGHTA and CDR2 FQGNSA. The CDR3 extends over 15 amino acids. The CDR3 reads CASSFSLLATDTQYF. The CDR3 DNA is TGTGCCAGCAGCTTCTCGTTACTAGCGACAGATACGCAGTATTTT.

This clone was seen a handful of times. The chain employs TRBV7-9 and TRBJ2-7, with a tentative D call TRBD2 (7 bases). Trimming removed 5 bases from V and 5 bases from J, with 22 bases in between. The CDR3 consists of 16 residues. Germline V gene lookup returns CDR1 SEHNR and CDR2 FQNEAQ (reference sequence). CDR3 protein: CASSPRSRRGRDEQYF. CDR3 DNA sequence: TGTGCCAGCAGCCCCCGTTCGCGGAGGGGGAGGGACGAGCAGTACTTC.

This clone showed up many times. This sequence joins TRBV7-3 and TRBJ2-1, with D perhaps TRBD2 (5 bases). The V and J ends lost 5 bases and 6 bases respectively, with 11 bases between them. Germline V lookup: CDR1 SGHTA, CDR2 FQGTGA. CDR3 length: 13 residues. The CDR3 is CASSVLAGNEQFF. Here the CDR3 DNA reads TGTGCCAGCAGCGTTCTAGCTGGCAATGAGCAGTTCTTC.

CDR3 DNA sequence: TGTGCCAGCAGTGGCTGGGGGGCAGGGGATACGCAGTATTTT. It specifies CASSGWGAGDTQYF. This chain uses TRBV25-1 with TRBJ2-3; D possibly matches TRBD1 or TRBD2 (6 bases each). With 4 bases removed from V and 6 bases from J, the gap between germline ends came to 14 bases. This CDR3 has 14 amino acids. The V gene's germline CDR1 is MGHDK and CDR2 SYGVNS.

This clone appeared many times. The same CDR3 is also encoded by other DNA sequences in this sample. The gene calls are TRBV7-2 and TRBJ2-3; D is unresolved. The CDR3 length is 11 residues. V was clipped by 3 bases and J by 4 bases, with 2 bases between them. Germline V CDR1 and CDR2: SGHTA, FQGNSA. The CDR3 DNA sequence: TGTGCCAGCAGCTTGGCAGATACGCAGTATTTT. It is translated as CASSLADTQYF.

This chain uses TRBV30 with TRBJ1-6; TRBD1 matches 7 bases. CDR1 GTSNPN and CDR2 SVGIG come from the germline V gene (reference sequence). Germline trimming cut 5 bases from V and 14 bases from J; bases unmatched to any gene: 12. The CDR3 covers 13 residues. The CDR3 coding sequence is TGTGCCTGGGGACAGGCCTGGGAGATGGCCCTCCACTTT. This encodes CAWGQAWEMALHF. The variable domain in full, completed from reference TRBV30 and TRBJ1-6, reads SQTIHQWPATLVQPVGSPLSLECTVEGTSNPNLYWYRQAAGRGLQLLFYSVGIGQISSEVPQNLSASRPQDRQFILSSKKLLLSDSGFYLCAWGQAWEMALHFGNGTRLTVT.

This clone was found a few times. The chain joins TRBV28 to TRBJ2-5; TRBD1 might be the D (5 bases). Per the germline V gene, CDR1 is MDHEN and CDR2 is SYDVKM. CDR3 length: 14 residues. V was shortened by 5 bases and J by 4 bases, with 14 bases between the two germline ends. This chain's CDR3 is CASSNSQTGETQYF. For the CDR3, the DNA is TGTGCCAGCAGTAACTCTCAAACAGGAGAGACCCAGTACTTC.

Remarks on this clone: One junction end does not reproduce the germline sequence, and a read error may be involved. The CDR3 DNA is TGCGCCAGCAGCCCCAGATTAGCGGGAGTCTACAATGAGCAGTTCTTC. Amino acid sequence: CASSPRLAGVYNEQFF. The chain uses TRBV7-2 and TRBJ2-1; 9 bases map to TRBD2. The length of the CDR3 is 16 residues. Germline V CDR1 and CDR2: SGHTA, FQGNSA.